The rows below give T cell receptor beta chains drawn from one sample of a study of T cells in Graves' hyperthyroidism and ophthalmopathy. One entry per CDR3 protein, called by TCRdb with MiXCR from the multiplex PCR reads. The sample lists 650,000 to 850,000 distinct CDR3 sequences, around a sixth occurring once. Sequenced material: blood. The receptor source for this set is a woman aged 50 to 60 with Graves' hyperthyroidism that later progressed to Graves' ophthalmopathy. The CDR3 runs from the conserved cysteine through the conserved F or W. The D gene is left open where the match is weak. Where a row states a size, it is once, few, many or the class of an expanded clone; other rows omit it.

d_gene: -
v_gene: TRBV5-1
len: 15
abundance: many
j_gene: TRBJ2-1
CDR3nt: TGCGCCAGCAGCCCCTCTGAGGGATCCTACAATGAGCAGTTCTTC
CDR3aa: CASSPSEGSYNEQFF

d_gene: -
v_gene: TRBV5-6
len: 14
abundance: few
j_gene: TRBJ1-3
CDR3nt: TGTGCCAGCAGCTTGCTTGAGCCCGGAAACACCATATATTTT
CDR3aa: CASSLLEPGNTIYF

d_gene: TRBD1
v_gene: TRBV27
len: 16
abundance: few
j_gene: TRBJ2-2
CDR3nt: TGTGCCAGCAGTTTACGGGACAGGGTGGCCACCGGGGAGCTGTTTTTT
CDR3aa: CASSLRDRVATGELFF

d_gene: TRBD1
v_gene: TRBV20-1
len: 15
abundance: many
j_gene: TRBJ1-5
CDR3nt: TGCAGTGCCCAGGGGGGACAGGGAGTCAATCAGCCCCAGCATTTT
CDR3aa: CSAQGGQGVNQPQHF

d_gene: -
v_gene: TRBV6-1
len: 12
abundance: -
j_gene: TRBJ2-1
CDR3nt: TGTGCCGGCAGTGCTAGGCACAATGAGCAGTTCTTC
CDR3aa: CAGSARHNEQFF

d_gene: TRBD2
v_gene: TRBV7-3
len: 14
abundance: -
j_gene: TRBJ2-1
CDR3nt: TGTGCCAGCAGCGAGACTAGCGAGTACAATGAGCAGTTCTTC
CDR3aa: CASSETSEYNEQFF

d_gene: -
v_gene: TRBV7-9
len: 14
abundance: many
j_gene: TRBJ2-7
CDR3nt: TGTGCCAGCAGCACGCTCGGGCGAACCTACGAGCAGTACTTC
CDR3aa: CASSTLGRTYEQYF

d_gene: TRBD2
v_gene: TRBV2
len: 17
abundance: -
j_gene: TRBJ2-6
CDR3nt: TGTGCCAGCAGCCGGGGACTAGCGGGGGCGGGGGCCAACGTCCTGACTTTC
CDR3aa: CASSRGLAGAGANVLTF

d_gene: TRBD2
v_gene: TRBV20-1
len: 13
abundance: many
j_gene: TRBJ2-1
CDR3nt: TGCAGTGCTGGAGGACTAGCGGGGCTTGAGCAGTTCTTC
CDR3aa: CSAGGLAGLEQFF

d_gene: TRBD2
v_gene: TRBV30
len: 15
abundance: -
j_gene: TRBJ2-3
CDR3nt: TGTGCCTGGAGTCTCCAGCGGGGGGCAACAGATACGCAGTATTTT
CDR3aa: CAWSLQRGATDTQYF

d_gene: TRBD2
v_gene: TRBV15
len: 17
abundance: few
j_gene: TRBJ2-1
CDR3nt: TGTGCCACCAGCAGAGATCAACCGGGGGGGAGTGAGGGTGAGCAGTTCTTC
CDR3aa: CATSRDQPGGSEGEQFF

d_gene: -
v_gene: TRBV20-1
len: 12
abundance: many
j_gene: TRBJ1-1
CDR3nt: TGCAGTGCTAAGCCAGGGAACACTGAAGCTTTCTTT
CDR3aa: CSAKPGNTEAFF

d_gene: TRBD1
v_gene: TRBV20-1
len: 14
abundance: few
j_gene: TRBJ1-2
CDR3nt: TGCAGTGCTAGAGATCGGGACAGGGAACATGGCTACACCTTC
CDR3aa: CSARDRDREHGYTF

d_gene: TRBD1
v_gene: TRBV6-2/TRBV6-3
len: 18
abundance: -
j_gene: TRBJ2-2
CDR3nt: TGTGCCAGCAGTTACTCGATAGGACAGGGAATAAACACCGGGGAGCTGTTTTTT
CDR3aa: CASSYSIGQGINTGELFF

d_gene: TRBD1
v_gene: TRBV19
len: 18
abundance: few
j_gene: TRBJ1-6
CDR3nt: TGTGCCAGTACACACCACATCGACAGGGGCGGTTTTGATTCACCCCTCCACTTT
CDR3aa: CASTHHIDRGGFDSPLHF

d_gene: -
v_gene: TRBV2
len: 14
abundance: few
j_gene: TRBJ2-5
CDR3nt: TGTGCCAGCACTACACGAGCAGGGTCGGAGACCCAGTACTTC
CDR3aa: CASTTRAGSETQYF

d_gene: TRBD1
v_gene: TRBV5-1
len: 15
abundance: few
j_gene: TRBJ1-2
CDR3nt: TGCGCCAGCAGCTCGGGGGACAGGGTGGTCCATGGCTACACCTTC
CDR3aa: CASSSGDRVVHGYTF

d_gene: -
v_gene: TRBV2
len: 15
abundance: many
j_gene: TRBJ2-7
CDR3nt: TGTGCCAGCAGTTGGACTTTTCGCAGCTCCTACGAGCAGTACTTC
CDR3aa: CASSWTFRSSYEQYF

d_gene: -
v_gene: TRBV11-2
len: 12
abundance: many
j_gene: TRBJ1-1
CDR3nt: TGTGCCAGCAGCTTAGTCGACACTGAAGCTTTCTTT
CDR3aa: CASSLVDTEAFF

d_gene: -
v_gene: TRBV6-1
len: 14
abundance: -
j_gene: TRBJ2-5
CDR3nt: TGTGCCATTACCCCGGGCCCCAATCAAGAGACCCAGTACTTC
CDR3aa: CAITPGPNQETQYF

d_gene: -
v_gene: TRBV20-1
len: 14
abundance: -
j_gene: TRBJ2-1
CDR3nt: TGCAGTGCTACCACCCCGCTCCTTAGGGATGAGCAGTTCTTC
CDR3aa: CSATTPLLRDEQFF

d_gene: -
v_gene: TRBV27
len: 15
abundance: few
j_gene: TRBJ1-5
CDR3nt: TGTGCCAGCAGTCTCAGGAGTAATAGCAATCAGCCCCAGCATTTT
CDR3aa: CASSLRSNSNQPQHF

d_gene: -
v_gene: TRBV12-3/TRBV12-4
len: 14
abundance: many
j_gene: TRBJ2-3
CDR3nt: TGTGCCAGCAGAACCACGGCCACCACAGATACGCAGTATTTT
CDR3aa: CASRTTATTDTQYF

d_gene: -
v_gene: TRBV29-1
len: 14
abundance: -
j_gene: TRBJ1-4
CDR3nt: TGCAGCGTTGAAGACAGGGATTGGGGTGAAAAACTGTTTTTT
CDR3aa: CSVEDRDWGEKLFF

d_gene: -
v_gene: TRBV5-1
len: 13
abundance: many
j_gene: TRBJ1-1
CDR3nt: TGCGCCGGCAGCTTGGGAGGGAACACTGAAGCTTTCTTT
CDR3aa: CAGSLGGNTEAFF

d_gene: -
v_gene: TRBV7-9
len: 16
abundance: many
j_gene: TRBJ1-6
CDR3nt: TGTGCCAGCAGCCCTCGAGGGCAGGGAGGAATGTCACCCCTCCACTTT
CDR3aa: CASSPRGQGGMSPLHF

d_gene: -
v_gene: TRBV13
len: 19
abundance: -
j_gene: TRBJ1-5
CDR3nt: TGTGCCAGCAGCCCCGCGGCGGGACGGGGTCCAGATAGCAATCAGCCCCAGCATTTT
CDR3aa: CASSPAAGRGPDSNQPQHF

d_gene: TRBD2
v_gene: TRBV6-1
len: 15
abundance: few
j_gene: TRBJ2-1
CDR3nt: TGTGCCAGCAGTTCCTCCGGGAGGTTCTACAATGAGCAGTTCTTC
CDR3aa: CASSSSGRFYNEQFF

d_gene: -
v_gene: TRBV5-1
len: 14
abundance: -
j_gene: TRBJ2-3
CDR3nt: TGCGCCACTCAGGACAGTACCGTCACAGATACGCAGTATTTT
CDR3aa: CATQDSTVTDTQYF

d_gene: -
v_gene: TRBV2
len: 15
abundance: many
j_gene: TRBJ2-5
CDR3nt: TGTGCCAGCAGTGAATTGGGGGCCCTCCAAGAGACCCAGTACTTC
CDR3aa: CASSELGALQETQYF

d_gene: -
v_gene: TRBV11-2
len: 16
abundance: -
j_gene: TRBJ2-6
CDR3nt: TGTGCCAGCAGCCTTATTTTGAGCTCTGGGGCCAACGTCCTGACTTTC
CDR3aa: CASSLILSSGANVLTF

d_gene: TRBD2
v_gene: TRBV7-9
len: 15
abundance: -
j_gene: TRBJ2-1
CDR3nt: TGTGCCAGCAACCCGGGACTAGCGGGGTACAATGAGCAGTTCTTC
CDR3aa: CASNPGLAGYNEQFF

d_gene: -
v_gene: TRBV18
len: 15
abundance: many
j_gene: TRBJ1-2
CDR3nt: TGTGCCAGCTCACCAGCCCCGGGCAGCGAGGGAGGCTACACCTTC
CDR3aa: CASSPAPGSEGGYTF

d_gene: TRBD1
v_gene: TRBV10-3
len: 17
abundance: -
j_gene: TRBJ2-6
CDR3nt: TGTGCCATCATTGGGACAGGGGGCGGATCTGGGGCCAACGTCCTGACTTTC
CDR3aa: CAIIGTGGGSGANVLTF

d_gene: -
v_gene: TRBV5-4
len: 13
abundance: few
j_gene: TRBJ1-2
CDR3nt: TGTGCCAGCAGCTCCGCTCATTCTTATGGCTACACCTTC
CDR3aa: CASSSAHSYGYTF

d_gene: -
v_gene: TRBV10-1
len: 13
abundance: many
j_gene: TRBJ1-5
CDR3nt: TGCGCCAGCAGTCCCGCAGGGGATCAGCCCCAGCATTTT
CDR3aa: CASSPAGDQPQHF

d_gene: TRBD1
v_gene: TRBV18
len: 14
abundance: -
j_gene: TRBJ1-1
CDR3nt: TGTGCCAGCTCCGTGGGGACGACAGGGACTGAAGCTTTCTTT
CDR3aa: CASSVGTTGTEAFF

d_gene: TRBD1
v_gene: TRBV12-3/TRBV12-4
len: 14
abundance: many
j_gene: TRBJ1-2
CDR3nt: TGTGCCAGCAGTGTCTCGACAGGGGGCAATGGCTACACCTTC
CDR3aa: CASSVSTGGNGYTF

d_gene: TRBD2
v_gene: TRBV12-3/TRBV12-4
len: 14
abundance: -
j_gene: TRBJ2-3
CDR3nt: TGTGCCAGCAGCCATAGCGGGGGGTTTGATACGCAGTATTTT
CDR3aa: CASSHSGGFDTQYF

d_gene: TRBD1
v_gene: TRBV7-6
len: 15
abundance: many
j_gene: TRBJ2-7
CDR3nt: TGTGCCAGCAGCCCTAGAGGGACAGGGGTTCGCGAGCAGTACTTC
CDR3aa: CASSPRGTGVREQYF

d_gene: -
v_gene: TRBV24-1
len: 15
abundance: many
j_gene: TRBJ2-3
CDR3nt: TGTGCCACCAGTGATTTAATAGGCTCCACAGATACGCAGTATTTT
CDR3aa: CATSDLIGSTDTQYF